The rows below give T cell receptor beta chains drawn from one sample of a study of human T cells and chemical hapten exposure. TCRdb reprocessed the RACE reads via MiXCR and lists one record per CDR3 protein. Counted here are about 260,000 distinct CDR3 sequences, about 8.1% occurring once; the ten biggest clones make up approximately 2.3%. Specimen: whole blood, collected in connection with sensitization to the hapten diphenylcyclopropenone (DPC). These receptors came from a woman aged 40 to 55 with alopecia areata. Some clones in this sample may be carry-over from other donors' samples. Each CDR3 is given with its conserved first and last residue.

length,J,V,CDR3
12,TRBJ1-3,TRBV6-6,CASSPFGNTIYF
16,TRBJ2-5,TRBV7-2,CASSLWSGHIKETQYF
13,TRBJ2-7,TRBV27,CASRISGGVQQYF
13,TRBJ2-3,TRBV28,CASIAASTDTQYF
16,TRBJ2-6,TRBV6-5,CASSPTRGSGANVLTF
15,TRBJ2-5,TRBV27,CASKLGLVEGETQYF
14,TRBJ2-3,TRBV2,CASKQPSYTDTQYF
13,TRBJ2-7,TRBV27,CASRPQGPYEQYF
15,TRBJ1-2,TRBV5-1,CASSLEGLGQEGYTF
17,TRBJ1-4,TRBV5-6,CASSLVGTGSSSEKLFF
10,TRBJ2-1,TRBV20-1,CSARFNEQFF
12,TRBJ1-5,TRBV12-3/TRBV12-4,CASRKMNQPQHF
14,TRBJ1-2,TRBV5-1,CASSPSEFLTGYTF
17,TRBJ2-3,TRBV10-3,CAISESLDRVNTDTQYF
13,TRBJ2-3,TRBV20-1,CSARSLVKDTQYF
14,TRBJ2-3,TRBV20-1,CSARSIKATDTQYF
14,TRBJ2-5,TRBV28,CASSEVSGPGTQYF
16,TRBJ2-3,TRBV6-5,CASSYSLALGTDTQYF
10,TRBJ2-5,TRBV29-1,CSGVEETQYF
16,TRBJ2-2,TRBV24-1,CATSDPGGKNTGELFF
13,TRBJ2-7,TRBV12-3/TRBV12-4,CASSSLTLGEQYF
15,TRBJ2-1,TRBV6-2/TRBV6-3,CASSPSGTSRNEQFF
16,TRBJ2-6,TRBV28,CASSLSGTGQANVLTF
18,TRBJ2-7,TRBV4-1,CASSQEESPGGPLGEQYF
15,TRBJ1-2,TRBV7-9,CASSRPAGVFYGYTF
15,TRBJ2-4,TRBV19,CASSGTVAAKNIQYF
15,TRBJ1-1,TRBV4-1,CASSQEQGQNTEAFF
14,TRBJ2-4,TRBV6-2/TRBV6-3,CASSYSGTKNIQYF
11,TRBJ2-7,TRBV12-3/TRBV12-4,CASTLGDAQYF
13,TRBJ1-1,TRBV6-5,CASRDDMNTEAFF
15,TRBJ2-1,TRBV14,CASSQVPGTYNEQFF
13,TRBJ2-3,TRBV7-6,CASSTLLGGTQYF
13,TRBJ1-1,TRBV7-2,CASSLEWAGEAFF
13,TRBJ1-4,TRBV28,CASSSHGDRKLFF
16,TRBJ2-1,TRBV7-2,CASSLTPSVVYNEQFF
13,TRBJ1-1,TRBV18,CASLGGSDTEAFF
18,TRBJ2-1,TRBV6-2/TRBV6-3,CASSYGRLLAGGYNEQFF
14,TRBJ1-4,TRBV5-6,CASSLAGAGEKLFF
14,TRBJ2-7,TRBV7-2,CASSPTGGGYEQYF
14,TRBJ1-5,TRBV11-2,CASSLGVSNQPQHF
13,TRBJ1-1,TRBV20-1,CSARFGGWAEAFF
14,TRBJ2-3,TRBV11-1,CASSFRGRGDTQYF
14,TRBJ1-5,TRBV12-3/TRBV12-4,CASSPDSNNQPQHF
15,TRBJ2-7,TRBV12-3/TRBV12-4,CASSSTSSSSYEQYF